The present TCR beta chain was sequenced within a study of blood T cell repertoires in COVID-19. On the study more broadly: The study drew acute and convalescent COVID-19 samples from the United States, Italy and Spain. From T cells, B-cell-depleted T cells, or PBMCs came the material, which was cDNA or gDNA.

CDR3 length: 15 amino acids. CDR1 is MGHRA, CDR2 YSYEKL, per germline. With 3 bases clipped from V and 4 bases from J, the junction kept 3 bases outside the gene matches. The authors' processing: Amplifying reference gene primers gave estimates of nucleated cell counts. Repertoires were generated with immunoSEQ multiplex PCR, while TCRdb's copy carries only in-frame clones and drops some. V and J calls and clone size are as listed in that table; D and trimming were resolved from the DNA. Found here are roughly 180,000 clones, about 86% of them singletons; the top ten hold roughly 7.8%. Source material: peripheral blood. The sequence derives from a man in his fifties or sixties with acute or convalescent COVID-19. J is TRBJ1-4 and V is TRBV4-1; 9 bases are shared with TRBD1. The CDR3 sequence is CASSHADRGNEKLFF. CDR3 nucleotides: TGCGCCAGCAGCCACGCGGACAGGGGTAATGAAAAACTGTTTTTT.